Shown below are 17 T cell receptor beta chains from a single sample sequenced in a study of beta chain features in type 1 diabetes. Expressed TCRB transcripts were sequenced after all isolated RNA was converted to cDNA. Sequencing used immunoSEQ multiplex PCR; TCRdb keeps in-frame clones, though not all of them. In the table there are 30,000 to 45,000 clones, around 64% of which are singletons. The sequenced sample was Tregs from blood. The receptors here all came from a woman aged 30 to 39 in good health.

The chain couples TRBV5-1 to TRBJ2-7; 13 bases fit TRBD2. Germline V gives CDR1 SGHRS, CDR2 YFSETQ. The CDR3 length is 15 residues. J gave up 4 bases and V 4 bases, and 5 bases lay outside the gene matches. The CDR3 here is CASSPGLAGVYEQYF. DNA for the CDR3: TGCGCCAGCAGCCCCGGACTAGCGGGAGTATACGAGCAGTACTTC. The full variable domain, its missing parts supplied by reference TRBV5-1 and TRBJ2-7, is KAGVTQTPRYLIKTRGQQVTLSCSPISGHRSVSWYQQTPGQGLQFLFEYFSETQRNKGNFPGRFSGRQFSNSRSEMNVSTLELGDSALYLCASSPGLAGVYEQYFGPGTRLTVT.

The CDR3 here is CASSLGRVYNEQFF. CDR3 coding DNA: TGTGCCAGCAGCTTAGGCCGGGTTTACAATGAGCAGTTCTTC. The chain is built from TRBV7-2 and TRBJ2-1; D is undetermined. Germline V gives CDR1 SGHTA, CDR2 FQGNSA. This CDR3 contains 14 residues. Trimming took 1 base from V and 4 from J, leaving 8 bases between them.

This CDR3 reads CSVLTSPEADTQYF. The CDR3 nucleotides are TGCAGCGTCCTCACTAGCCCAGAGGCGGATACGCAGTATTTT. This chain connects TRBV29-1 to TRBJ2-3, with D perhaps TRBD2 (6 bases). CDR3 length: 14 residues. V was pared by 6 bases and J by 6 bases, with 19 bases between. Looked up from germline, CDR1 is SQVTM and CDR2 is ANQGSEA.

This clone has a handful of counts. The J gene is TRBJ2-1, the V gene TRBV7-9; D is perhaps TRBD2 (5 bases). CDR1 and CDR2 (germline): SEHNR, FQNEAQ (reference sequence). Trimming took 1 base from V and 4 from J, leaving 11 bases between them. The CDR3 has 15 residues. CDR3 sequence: CASSLGSEIYNEQFF. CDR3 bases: TGTGCCAGCAGCTTAGGTAGCGAGATTTACAATGAGCAGTTCTTC.

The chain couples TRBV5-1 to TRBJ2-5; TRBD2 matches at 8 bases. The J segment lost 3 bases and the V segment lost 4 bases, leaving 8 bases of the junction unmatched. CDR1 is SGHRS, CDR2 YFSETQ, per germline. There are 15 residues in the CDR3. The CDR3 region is CASSRWTSSEETQYF. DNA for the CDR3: TGCGCCAGCAGCAGGTGGACTAGCAGTGAAGAGACCCAGTACTTC.

The CDR3 DNA is TGTGCCAGCAGCTTAGAACTGATGAACACTGAAGCTTTCTTT. This gives the protein CASSLELMNTEAFF. J is TRBJ1-1 and V is TRBV11-2; unclear D gene. The CDR3 is 14 residues long. The germline V gene has CDR1 SGHAT and CDR2 FQNNGV. The germline V and J ends were trimmed by 0 bases and 0 bases, with 5 bases remaining between them.

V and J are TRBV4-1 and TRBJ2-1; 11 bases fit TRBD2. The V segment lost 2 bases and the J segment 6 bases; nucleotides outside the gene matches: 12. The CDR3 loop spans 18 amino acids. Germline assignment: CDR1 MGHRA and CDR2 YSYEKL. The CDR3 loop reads CASSQPSGLTSGTNEQFF. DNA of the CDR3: TGCGCCAGCAGCCAACCCTCCGGATTGACTAGCGGGACCAATGAGCAGTTCTTC.

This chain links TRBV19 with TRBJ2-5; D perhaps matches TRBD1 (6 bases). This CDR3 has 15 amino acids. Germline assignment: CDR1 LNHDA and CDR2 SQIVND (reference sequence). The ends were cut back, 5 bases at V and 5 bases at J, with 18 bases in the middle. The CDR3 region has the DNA TGTGCCAGTAGTGGGCGCCTGGGGGCAATCGAGACCCAGTACTTC. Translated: CASSGRLGAIETQYF.

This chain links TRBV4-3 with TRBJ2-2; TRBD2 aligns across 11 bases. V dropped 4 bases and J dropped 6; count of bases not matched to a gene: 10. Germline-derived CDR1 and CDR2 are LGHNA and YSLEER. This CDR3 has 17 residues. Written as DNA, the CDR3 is TGCGCCAGCAGCCCAGTTAGCGGGAGGGCCGGCTCCGGGGAGCTGTTTTTT. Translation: CASSPVSGRAGSGELFF.

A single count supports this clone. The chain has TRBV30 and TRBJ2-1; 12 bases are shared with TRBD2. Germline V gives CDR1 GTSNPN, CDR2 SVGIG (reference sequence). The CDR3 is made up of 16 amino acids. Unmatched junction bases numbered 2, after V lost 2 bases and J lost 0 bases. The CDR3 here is CAWSLAGGSSYNEQFF. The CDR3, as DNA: TGTGCCTGGAGTCTAGCGGGGGGGAGCTCCTACAATGAGCAGTTCTTC.

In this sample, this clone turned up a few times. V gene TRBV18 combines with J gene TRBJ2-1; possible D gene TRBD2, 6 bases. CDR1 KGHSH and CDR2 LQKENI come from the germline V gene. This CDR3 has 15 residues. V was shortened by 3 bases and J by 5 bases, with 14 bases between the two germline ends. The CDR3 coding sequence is TGTGCCAGCTCACCCCGCGGTAGCGGTGACAATGAGCAGTTCTTC. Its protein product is CASSPRGSGDNEQFF.

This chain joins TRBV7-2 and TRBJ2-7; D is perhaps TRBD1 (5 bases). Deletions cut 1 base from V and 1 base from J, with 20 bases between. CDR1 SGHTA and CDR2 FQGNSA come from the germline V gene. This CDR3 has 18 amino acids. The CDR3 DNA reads TGTGCCAGCAGCTTAGTATCTCCGACAGATGGGTTGTCCTACGAGCAGTACTTC. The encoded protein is CASSLVSPTDGLSYEQYF.

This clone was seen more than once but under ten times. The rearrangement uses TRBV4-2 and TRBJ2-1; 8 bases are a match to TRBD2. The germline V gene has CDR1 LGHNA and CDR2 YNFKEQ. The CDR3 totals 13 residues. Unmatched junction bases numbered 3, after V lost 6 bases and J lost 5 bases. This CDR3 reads CASRREVDNEQFF. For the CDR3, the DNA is TGTGCCAGCAGGCGGGAGGTCGACAATGAGCAGTTCTTC.

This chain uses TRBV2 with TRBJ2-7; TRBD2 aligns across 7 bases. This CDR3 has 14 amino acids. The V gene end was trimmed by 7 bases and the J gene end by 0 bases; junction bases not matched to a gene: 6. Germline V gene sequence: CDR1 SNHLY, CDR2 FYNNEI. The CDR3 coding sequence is TGTGCCAGCATATACGGGGGGAGCTCCTACGAGCAGTACTTC. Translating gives CASIYGGSSYEQYF. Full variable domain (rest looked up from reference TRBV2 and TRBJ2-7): EPEVTQTPSHQVTQMGQEVILRCVPISNHLYFYWYRQILGQKVEFLVSFYNNEISEKSEIFDDQFSVERPDGSNFTLKIRSTKLEDSAMYFCASIYGGSSYEQYFGPGTRLTVT.

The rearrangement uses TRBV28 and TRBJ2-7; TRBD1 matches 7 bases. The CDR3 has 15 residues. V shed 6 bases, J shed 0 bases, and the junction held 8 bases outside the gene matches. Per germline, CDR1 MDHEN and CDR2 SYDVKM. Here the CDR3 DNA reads TGTGCCAGCAGCCACCCGACAGGGAGCTCCTACGAGCAGTACTTC. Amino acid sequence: CASSHPTGSSYEQYF.

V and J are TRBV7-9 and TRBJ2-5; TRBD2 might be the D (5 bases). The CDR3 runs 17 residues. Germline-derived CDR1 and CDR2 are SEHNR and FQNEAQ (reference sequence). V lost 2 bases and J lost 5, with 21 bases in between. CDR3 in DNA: TGTGCCAGCAGCTTAAGTCGGGGTAGTGGAACAAAGGAGACCCAGTACTTC. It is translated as CASSLSRGSGTKETQYF.

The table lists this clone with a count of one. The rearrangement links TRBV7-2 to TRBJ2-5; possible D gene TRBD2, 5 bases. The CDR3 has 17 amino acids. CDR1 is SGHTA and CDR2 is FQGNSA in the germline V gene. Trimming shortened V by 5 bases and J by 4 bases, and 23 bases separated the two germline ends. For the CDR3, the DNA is TGTGCCAGCAGCCTCTCTCCCGGGCCCCCCGGAGGAGAGACCCAGTACTTC. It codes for CASSLSPGPPGGETQYF.